The clone carrying this TCR beta chain was counted a single time. This record comes from a study of early stage breast cancer tumors. Profiling relied on immunoSEQ multiplex PCR, and the TCRdb table lists in-frame clones only, not all of them. This sample has tens of thousands of clones, with 79% found just once. J lost 5 bases, V lost 2 bases, and 12 bases had no gene match. This CDR3 has 18 amino acids. Germline CDR1 reads LNHNV; CDR2 reads YYDKDF (reference sequence). The chain links TRBV15 to TRBJ2-1; 10 nucleotides line up with TRBD2. The sequence was collected from a person between 55 and 70 years old with breast cancer. Specimen: blood. The CDR3 loop is CATSRQAGGMRKDNEQFF. The CDR3 region has the DNA TGTGCCACCAGCAGACAAGCGGGAGGGATGCGGAAGGACAATGAGCAGTTCTTC. Full variable domain (missing parts from reference TRBV15 and TRBJ2-1): DAMVIQNPRYQVTQFGKPVTLSCSQTLNHNVMYWYQQKSSQAPKLLFHYYDKDFNNEADTPDNFQSRRPNTSFCFLDIRSPGLGDTAMYLCATSRQAGGMRKDNEQFFGPGTRLTVL.